The next 22 T cell receptor beta chains were all read from a single sample in a study of T cell repertoires in cytomegalovirus infection. One entry per CDR3 protein, called by TCRdb with MiXCR from the reads. The sample has 150,000 or so distinct CDR3 sequences; about a sixth are singletons. Input material: CD8+ T cells from PBMCs. Source of these receptors: a human donor in good health (CMV status not recorded). Some clones in this sample may be carry-over from other donors' samples.

This clonotype appeared a few times. The chain employs TRBV7-6 and TRBJ1-1; 7 bases fit TRBD1. The V and J ends lost 5 bases and 5 bases, in that order; junction bases with no gene match: 11. Per germline, CDR1 SGHVS and CDR2 FNYEAQ. The CDR3 length is 15 residues. The CDR3 protein is CASSPQQGTETEAFF. CDR3 nucleotides: TGTGCCAGCAGCCCCCAACAGGGGACTGAAACTGAAGCTTTCTTT.

This clonotype was counted between two and nine times. The rearrangement uses TRBV11-2 and TRBJ2-3; D not certain. Deletions cut 5 bases from V and 7 bases from J, with 4 bases between. CDR1 SGHAT and CDR2 FQNNGV come from the germline V gene. CDR3 length: 10 residues. In DNA, the CDR3 is TGTGCCAGCAGCCAAAATACGCAGTATTTT. The encoded protein is CASSQNTQYF.

This clonotype has only a few counts. The chain employs TRBV5-6 and TRBJ1-1, with 7 positions matching TRBD1. The germline CDR1 and CDR2 sequences are SGHDT and YYEEEE. The CDR3 runs 15 residues. V lost 3 bases to trimming and J lost 1 base; unmatched junction nucleotides: 6. The CDR3 DNA is TGTGCCAGCAGCTGGCGGGACAGCTGGAACACTGAAGCTTTCTTT. Its translation is CASSWRDSWNTEAFF.

The chain uses TRBV20-1 and TRBJ2-7; 8 bases fit TRBD1. V dropped 3 bases and J dropped 3; count of bases not matched to a gene: 4. In germline, CDR1 is DFQATT, CDR2 SNEGSKA (reference sequence). The CDR3 runs to 13 residues. The CDR3 loop is CSARSGGSYEQYF. CDR3 coding DNA: TGCAGTGCTAGGTCAGGGGGCAGCTACGAGCAGTACTTC.

This clonotype appeared a few times. The chain uses TRBV28 and TRBJ2-1; D is perhaps TRBD1 or TRBD2 (6 bases each). Trimming pared 7 bases from V and 8 bases from J, leaving 15 bases between. The germline V gene encodes CDR1 MDHEN and CDR2 SYDVKM. The CDR3 extends over 13 amino acids. The CDR3 loop is CASIQKGGYEQFF. The CDR3 DNA reads as TGTGCCAGCATACAGAAGGGGGGCTATGAGCAGTTCTTC. Drawing the rest from reference TRBV28 and TRBJ2-1, the complete variable domain is DVKVTQSSRYLVKRTGEKVFLECVQDMDHENMFWYRQDPGLGLRLIYFSYDVKMKEKGDIPEGYSVSREKKERFSLILESASTNQTSMYLCASIQKGGYEQFFGPGTRLTVL.

The chain is built from TRBV12-5 and TRBJ1-2; 10 nucleotides match TRBD1. The trim removed 4 bases at V and 6 bases at J, leaving 8 bases unmatched. There are 15 residues in the CDR3. Germline V gene data show CDR1 as LGHNT and CDR2 as FRNRAP. The chain's CDR3 is CASGSLDRGDDGYTF. CDR3 nucleotide sequence: TGTGCTAGTGGTTCATTGGACAGGGGGGACGATGGCTACACCTTC.

The chain employs TRBV30 and TRBJ2-1; 8 nucleotides align to TRBD1. CDR3 size: 14 residues. V lost 5 bases, J lost 1 base, and 4 bases stayed unmatched. Germline assignment: CDR1 GTSNPN and CDR2 SVGIG (reference sequence). CDR3 amino acids: CAWYRDRSYNEQFF. DNA for the CDR3: TGTGCCTGGTATCGGGACAGGTCCTACAATGAGCAGTTCTTC.

The chain combines TRBV12-3 or TRBV12-4 with TRBJ1-1, with TRBD1 matching 9 bases. J lost 1 base, V lost 3 bases, and 6 bases had no gene match. This CDR3 region has 16 residues. The CDR3 DNA sequence: TGTGCCAGCAGTTTCCCTTGGACAGGGGAGAACACTGAAGCTTTCTTT. This translates into CASSFPWTGENTEAFF.

This clonotype was seen a handful of times. V and J are TRBV18 and TRBJ2-7, with D possibly TRBD1 on 5 matching bases. The germline gives CDR1 KGHSH, CDR2 LQKENI. This CDR3 has 14 residues. Trimming shortened V by 5 bases and J by 0 bases, and 11 bases separated the two germline ends. CDR3 residues: CASSSRQYSYEQYF. DNA for the CDR3: TGTGCCAGCTCATCAAGACAGTACTCCTACGAGCAGTACTTC.

In this sample, this clonotype turned up a few times. V gene TRBV7-8 combines with J gene TRBJ2-7; D perhaps matches TRBD2 (6 bases). The germline V gene encodes CDR1 SGHVS and CDR2 FQNEAQ. The CDR3 loop spans 15 amino acids. V lost 5 bases and J lost 2, with 16 bases in between. CDR3 DNA: TGTGCCAGCAGCGGGGATGGAGGGGCGGCCTACGAGCAGTACTTC. As protein: CASSGDGGAAYEQYF.

This clonotype showed up just a few times. The V gene is TRBV7-2, the J gene TRBJ2-3; a possible D gene is TRBD2 (6 bases). The germline V gene has CDR1 SGHTA and CDR2 FQGNSA. Trimming pared 1 base from V and 7 bases from J, leaving 12 bases between. The CDR3 runs 14 residues. The chain's CDR3 is CASSLGLGGYTQYF. The CDR3 DNA reads TGTGCCAGCAGCTTAGGTCTCGGGGGATATACGCAGTATTTT.

At least ten counts were recorded for this clonotype. V and J are TRBV18 and TRBJ2-7; 8 bases match TRBD1. This CDR3 comprises 14 residues. Germline assignment: CDR1 KGHSH and CDR2 LQKENI. V was pared by 2 bases and J by 7 bases, with 7 bases of the junction left unmatched. CDR3 amino acids: CASSPSDRVGEQYF. The CDR3 DNA reads TGTGCCAGCTCACCATCGGACAGGGTAGGTGAGCAGTACTTC. Together with reference TRBV18 and TRBJ2-7, the CDR3 gives the full variable domain: NAGVMQNPRHLVRRRGQEARLRCSPMKGHSHVYWYRQLPEEGLKFMVYLQKENIIDESGMPKERFSAEFPKEGPSILRIQQVVRGDSAAYFCASSPSDRVGEQYFGPGTRLTVT.

This clonotype appeared a few times. This chain joins TRBV9 and TRBJ1-1, with D tentatively TRBD1 (5 bases). This CDR3 contains 14 residues. The V end was cut by 0 bases, the J end by 1 base, with 7 bases between. Germline CDR1 reads SGDLS; CDR2 reads YYNGEE. The CDR3: CASSVEDTNTEAFF. As DNA, the CDR3 is TGTGCCAGCAGCGTAGAGGACACGAACACTGAAGCTTTCTTT.

This clonotype has at least ten counts. The chain combines TRBV7-2 with TRBJ1-5; D uncertain. Per germline, CDR1 SGHTA and CDR2 FQGNSA. The CDR3 contains 14 residues. Trimming removed 2 bases at V and 5 bases at J, with 10 bases between. The CDR3 protein is CASSLPGRDQPQHF. In DNA form, the CDR3 reads TGTGCCAGCAGCTTACCAGGTCGGGATCAGCCCCAGCATTTT.

This chain uses TRBV28 with TRBJ2-3; a possible D gene is TRBD1 (5 bases). CDR3 length: 15 residues. The V and J ends lost 5 bases and 1 base respectively, with 13 bases between them. CDR1 is MDHEN and CDR2 is SYDVKM in the germline V gene. The chain's CDR3 is CASSPDSEGTDTQYF. The CDR3 region has the DNA TGTGCCAGCAGTCCCGACAGCGAGGGCACAGATACGCAGTATTTT.

The J gene is TRBJ1-1, the V gene TRBV6-2 or TRBV6-3; 7 bases line up with TRBD1. Germline CDR1 reads MNHEY; CDR2 reads SVGEGT. The CDR3 has 15 residues. V shed 6 bases and J 5 bases; nucleotides not matched to a gene: 12. This CDR3 reads CASRPPRDRGTEAFF. The CDR3 DNA sequence: TGTGCCAGCAGGCCGCCCAGGGACAGAGGGACTGAAGCTTTCTTT.

V is TRBV7-6 and J is TRBJ2-2, with D perhaps given as TRBD1 or TRBD2 (5 bases each). The V gene lost 5 bases and the J gene lost 0 bases, with 13 bases spanning the gap. Germline lookup yields CDR1 SGHVS and CDR2 FNYEAQ. This CDR3 is built from 16 residues. CDR3 loop: CASSPPGQTNTGELFF. As DNA, the CDR3 is TGTGCCAGCAGCCCTCCGGGGCAGACGAACACCGGGGAGCTGTTTTTT.

The chain uses TRBV7-8 and TRBJ2-1, with 8 bases identical to TRBD1. V lost 7 bases, J lost 1 base, and 6 bases stayed unmatched. The germline CDR1 and CDR2 sequences are SGHVS and FQNEAQ. The CDR3 consists of 15 residues. The CDR3 DNA reads as TGTGCCAGCATCATGAACAGGGGGTCCTACAATGAGCAGTTCTTC. This sequence encodes CASIMNRGSYNEQFF.

The CDR3 is CASSLGTGGGYTEAFF. The CDR3 DNA reads as TGTGCCAGCAGCTTAGGGACAGGGGGCGGGTACACTGAAGCTTTCTTT. The chain couples TRBV7-2 to TRBJ1-1, with TRBD1 matching 11 bases. Germline CDR1 and CDR2: SGHTA and FQGNSA. This CDR3 has 16 residues. V lost 1 base to trimming and J lost 3 bases; unmatched junction nucleotides: 4.

The V and J genes are TRBV28 and TRBJ2-7; TRBD2 aligns across 7 bases. Trimming cost V 5 bases and J 5 bases; bases outside gene matches: 6. This CDR3 comprises 13 residues. Germline V gives CDR1 MDHEN, CDR2 SYDVKM. The CDR3 sequence: CASSPGRRDEQYF. The CDR3 DNA follows: TGTGCCAGCAGTCCCGGGAGGAGGGACGAGCAGTACTTC.

This clonotype was seen more than once but under ten times. The V call is TRBV4-1, the J call TRBJ1-5; possible D gene TRBD1, 5 bases. The CDR3 consists of 14 residues. The V end was cut by 0 bases, the J end by 3 bases, with 6 bases between. Germline CDR1 reads MGHRA; CDR2 reads YSYEKL. The CDR3 DNA reads TGCGCCAGCAGCCAAGAGGACAACAATCAGCCCCAGCATTTT. Its translation: CASSQEDNNQPQHF.

CDR3: CASRSATGGRATTYNEQFF. CDR3 sequence (DNA): TGTGCCAGCAGATCGGCAACAGGGGGTAGAGCTACTACCTACAATGAGCAGTTCTTC. The chain couples TRBV6-2 or TRBV6-3 to TRBJ2-1, with TRBD1 matching 8 bases. The junction had 18 bases not matched to a gene; V was cut back by 6 bases and J by 2 bases. CDR1 is MNHEY, CDR2 SVGEGT, per germline. There are 19 residues in the CDR3.